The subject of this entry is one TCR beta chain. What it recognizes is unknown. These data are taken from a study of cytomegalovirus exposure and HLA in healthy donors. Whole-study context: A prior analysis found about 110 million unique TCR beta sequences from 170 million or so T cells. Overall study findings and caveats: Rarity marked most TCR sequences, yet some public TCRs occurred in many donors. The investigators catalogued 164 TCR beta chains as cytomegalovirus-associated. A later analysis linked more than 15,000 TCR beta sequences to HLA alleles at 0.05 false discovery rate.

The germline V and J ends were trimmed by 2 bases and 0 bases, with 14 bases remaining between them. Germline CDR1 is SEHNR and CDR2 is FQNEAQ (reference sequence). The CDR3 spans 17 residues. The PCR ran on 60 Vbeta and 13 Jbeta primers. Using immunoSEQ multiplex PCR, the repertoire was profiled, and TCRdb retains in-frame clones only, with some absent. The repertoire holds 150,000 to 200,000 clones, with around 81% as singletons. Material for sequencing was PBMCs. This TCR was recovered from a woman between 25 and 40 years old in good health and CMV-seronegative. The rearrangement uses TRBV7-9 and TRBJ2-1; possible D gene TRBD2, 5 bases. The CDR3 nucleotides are TGTGCCAGCAGCTTACCCCCAGGTGGGAGCTCCTACAATGAGCAGTTCTTC. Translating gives CASSLPPGGSSYNEQFF.